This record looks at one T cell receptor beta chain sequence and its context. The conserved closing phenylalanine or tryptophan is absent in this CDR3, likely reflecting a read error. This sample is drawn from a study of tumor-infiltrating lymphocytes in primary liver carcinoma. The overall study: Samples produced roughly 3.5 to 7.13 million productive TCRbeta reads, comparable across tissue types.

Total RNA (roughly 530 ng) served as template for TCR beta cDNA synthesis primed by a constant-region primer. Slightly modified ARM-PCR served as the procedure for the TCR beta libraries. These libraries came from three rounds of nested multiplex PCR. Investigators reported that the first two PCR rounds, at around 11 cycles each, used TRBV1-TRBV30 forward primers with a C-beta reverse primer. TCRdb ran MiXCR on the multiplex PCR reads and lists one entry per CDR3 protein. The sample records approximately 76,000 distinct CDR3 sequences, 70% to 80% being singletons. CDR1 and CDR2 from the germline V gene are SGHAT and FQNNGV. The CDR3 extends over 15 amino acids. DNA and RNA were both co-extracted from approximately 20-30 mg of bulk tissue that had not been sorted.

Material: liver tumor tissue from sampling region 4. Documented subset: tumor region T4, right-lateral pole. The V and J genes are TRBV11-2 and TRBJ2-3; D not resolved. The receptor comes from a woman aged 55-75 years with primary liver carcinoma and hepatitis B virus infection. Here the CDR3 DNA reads TGTGCCAGCAGTACTCGTCCTTCCCCCACGGATATGCAGTATTCT. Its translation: CASSTRPSPTDMQYS.